This TCR beta chain was captured in a study of TIL therapy for anti-PD-1-resistant metastatic lung cancer. Study in general: Median patient age was nearly 55, ranging roughly 35-75 years. By whole-exome sequencing, median non-synonymous tumor mutation burden was roughly 1.6 mutations per megabase.

V was clipped by 7 bases and J by 5 bases, with 11 bases between them. Germline CDR1 is MDHEN and CDR2 is SYDVKM. This CDR3 region has 12 residues. Indicated time point: pre-treatment sample, taken before nivolumab and TIL therapy. This was the immunoSEQ v3 assay. Each library reached roughly 2 million read pairs, or about 5-6 million at deep level. Here immunoSEQ multiplex PCR was the method, and the copy in TCRdb shows in-frame clones only, minus some. This table holds 18,000 or so clones, 83% found once. This TCR derives from a person aged 30 to 80 with non-small cell lung cancer. V and J are TRBV28 and TRBJ1-1; possible D gene TRBD1, 5 bases. The input for sequencing was blood, taken at baseline. The CDR3: CASKAGITEAFF. CDR3 DNA sequence: TGTGCCAGCAAGGCAGGGATAACTGAAGCTTTCTTT. Drawing the rest from reference TRBV28 and TRBJ1-1, the complete variable domain is DVKVTQSSRYLVKRTGEKVFLECVQDMDHENMFWYRQDPGLGLRLIYFSYDVKMKEKGDIPEGYSVSREKKERFSLILESASTNQTSMYLCASKAGITEAFFGQGTRLTVV.